This TCR beta chain was recorded in a study of control samples from healthy donors and cancer patients. The data were produced by immunoSEQ multiplex PCR, yet TCRdb's version contains in-frame clones alone and is incomplete. Here the sample spans about 130,000 clones, approximately 94% being singletons. The trim removed 4 bases at V and 6 bases at J, leaving 12 bases unmatched. The CDR3 consists of 16 residues. CDR1 and CDR2 (germline): SGHTS, YDEGEE. The V call is TRBV5-8, the J call TRBJ2-1; 8 nucleotides agree with TRBD1. This TCR was sampled from a man aged 50 to 60 with head and neck cancer. Sample: PBMCs. CDR3 in DNA: TGTGCCAGCAGCGAAACCAAGACAGGGGCGATCAATGAGCAGTTCTTC. It is translated as CASSETKTGAINEQFF.